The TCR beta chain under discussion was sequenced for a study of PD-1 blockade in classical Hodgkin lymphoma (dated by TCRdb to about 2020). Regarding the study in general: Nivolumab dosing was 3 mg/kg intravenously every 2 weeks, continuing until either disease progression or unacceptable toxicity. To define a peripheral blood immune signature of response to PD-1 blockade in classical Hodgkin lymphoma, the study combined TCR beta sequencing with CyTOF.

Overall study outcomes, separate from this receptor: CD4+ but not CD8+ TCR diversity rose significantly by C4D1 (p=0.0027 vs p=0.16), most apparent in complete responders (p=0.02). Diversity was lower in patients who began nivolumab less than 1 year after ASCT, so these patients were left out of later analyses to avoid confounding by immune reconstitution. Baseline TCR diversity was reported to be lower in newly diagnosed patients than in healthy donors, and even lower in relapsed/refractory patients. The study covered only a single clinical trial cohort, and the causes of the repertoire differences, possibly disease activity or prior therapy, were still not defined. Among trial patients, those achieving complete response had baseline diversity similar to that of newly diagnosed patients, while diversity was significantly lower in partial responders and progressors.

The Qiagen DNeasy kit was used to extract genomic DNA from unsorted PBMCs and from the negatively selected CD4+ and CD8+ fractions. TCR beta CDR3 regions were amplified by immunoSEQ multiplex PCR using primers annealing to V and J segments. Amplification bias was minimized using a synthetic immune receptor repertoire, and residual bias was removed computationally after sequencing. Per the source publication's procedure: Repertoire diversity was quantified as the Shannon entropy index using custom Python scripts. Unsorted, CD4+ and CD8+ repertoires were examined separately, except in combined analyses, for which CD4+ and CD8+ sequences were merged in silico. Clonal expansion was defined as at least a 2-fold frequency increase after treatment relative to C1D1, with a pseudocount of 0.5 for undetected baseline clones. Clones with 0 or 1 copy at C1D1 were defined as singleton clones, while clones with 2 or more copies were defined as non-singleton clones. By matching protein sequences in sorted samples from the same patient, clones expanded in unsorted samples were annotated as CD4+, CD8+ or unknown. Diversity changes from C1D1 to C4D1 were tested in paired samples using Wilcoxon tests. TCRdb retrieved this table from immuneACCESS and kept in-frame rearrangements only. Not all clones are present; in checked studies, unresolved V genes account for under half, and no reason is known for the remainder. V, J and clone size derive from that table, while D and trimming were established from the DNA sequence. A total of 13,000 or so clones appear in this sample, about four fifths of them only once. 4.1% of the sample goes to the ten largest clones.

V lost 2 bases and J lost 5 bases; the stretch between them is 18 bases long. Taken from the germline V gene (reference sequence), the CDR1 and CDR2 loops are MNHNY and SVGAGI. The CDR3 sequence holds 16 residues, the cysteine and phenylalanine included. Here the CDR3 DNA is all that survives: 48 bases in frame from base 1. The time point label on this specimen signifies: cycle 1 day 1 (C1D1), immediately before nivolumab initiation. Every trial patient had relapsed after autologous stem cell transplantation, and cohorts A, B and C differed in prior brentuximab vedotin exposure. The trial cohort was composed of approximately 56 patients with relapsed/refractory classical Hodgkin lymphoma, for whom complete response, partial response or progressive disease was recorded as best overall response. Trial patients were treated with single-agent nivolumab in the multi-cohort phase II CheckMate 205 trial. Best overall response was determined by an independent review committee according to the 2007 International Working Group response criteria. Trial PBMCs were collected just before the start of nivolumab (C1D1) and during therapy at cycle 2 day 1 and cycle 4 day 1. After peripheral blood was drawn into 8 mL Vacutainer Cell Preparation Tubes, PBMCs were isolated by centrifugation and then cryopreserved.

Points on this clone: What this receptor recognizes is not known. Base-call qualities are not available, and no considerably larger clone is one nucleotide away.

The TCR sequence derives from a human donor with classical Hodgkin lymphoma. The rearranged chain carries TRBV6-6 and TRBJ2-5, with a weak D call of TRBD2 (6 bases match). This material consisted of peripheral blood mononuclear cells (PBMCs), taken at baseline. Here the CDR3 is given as CASSYVGGQEGETQYF. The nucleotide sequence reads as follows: TGTGCCAGCAGTTACGTCGGAGGGCAGGAAGGCGAGACCCAGTACTTC.